The entry below gives a single TCR beta chain sequence along with its context. These data are taken from a study of monozygotic twins with inflammatory bowel disease. No DNA is given; TCRdb re-called the 5' RACE reads and lists each CDR3 protein once. Recorded here are 400,000 to 500,000 distinct CDR3 sequences; the top ten clones represent around 2.4%. The CDR3 is made up of 16 amino acids. CDR1 and CDR2 from the germline V gene are MNHEY and SMNVEV (reference sequence). This rearrangement joins TRBV27 to TRBJ1-6. This sequence originates from a human donor with ulcerative colitis or Crohn's disease, or a healthy co-twin of an affected twin (not recorded which). The material sequenced was blood. CDR3 loop: CASSETRDFYNSPLHF.